These T cell receptor beta chains were read from a single sample in a study of response to subunit inactivated influenza vaccine. MiXCR, applied by TCRdb to the RT-PCR reads, yields one record per CDR3 protein. The sample shows about 780,000 distinct CDR3 sequences, approximately 17% of them seen only once. The sample was PBMCs from blood, taken around 5 days after vaccination. These receptors were obtained from a man aged 50 or older who received an inactivated influenza vaccine. The CDR3 runs from the conserved cysteine through the conserved F or W.

v_call cdr3_aa
TRBV30 CAWTKGGGTYEQYF
TRBV6-2/TRBV6-3 CASILDGGAEEQFF
TRBV12-3/TRBV12-4 CASSLAGAGSQETQYF
TRBV20-1 CSARDWGSGTDTQYF
TRBV28 CASSLYGRVRNSPLHF
TRBV9 CASSVAPGGREAFF
TRBV20-1 CSASGRAAYNEQFF
TRBV6-5 CASSYPPGGPQPQHF
TRBV18 CASSPISPTEAFF
TRBV7-2 CASSKTGNSYEQYF
TRBV7-9 CASSLVGSSLAKNIQYF
TRBV20-1 CSAVIWPTNEKLFF
TRBV20-1 CSALPRPGGSYEQYF
TRBV9 CASSVGEGEQFF
TRBV5-1 CASSPGQGGHNEQFF
TRBV29-1 CSVWRQAQGEQYF
TRBV5-1 CASSLAVANEQFF
TRBV6-2/TRBV6-3 CASSYLGGGVRDEAFF
TRBV29-1 CSVGQRGRDYGYTF
TRBV6-1 CAVSPGISNQPQHF
TRBV5-1 CASSLAGSDIDNEQFF
TRBV7-2 CASSRPGQEETQYF
TRBV5-1 CASSSYQGIHEQFF
TRBV5-6 CASRSGGDEQFF
TRBV6-1 CASTQSGGTNTGELFF
TRBV24-1 CATSDPWTHEQYF
TRBV4-1 CASSQGLVGVGELFF
TRBV13 CASSQRTSANEQFF
TRBV28 CASSLSIYEQYF
TRBV7-2 CASSPRGAPNTGAFF
TRBV5-1 CASNSEGTGQYF
TRBV5-1 CASSLGQGVANEQFF
TRBV9 CASRIGGVVFIVEQFF
TRBV27 CASSLISPAGSGEQFF
TRBV7-9 CASSHETAQVNGYTF
TRBV24-1 CATSDLYRDEQFF
TRBV6-2/TRBV6-3 CASSQLATGELFF
TRBV15 CATSRDLLAGSHEQFF
TRBV20-1 CSARDPLLDSLLRATQYF
TRBV7-9 CASSSPAGPSFF
TRBV6-5 CASSFLGQLRSNEQFF
TRBV7-9 CASSGREALTDTQYF
TRBV29-1 CSVAHSSAKQFF
TRBV7-2 CASSSAREEQYF
TRBV4-2 CASSQERSLYNSPLHF